The 6 T cell receptor beta chains in this list originate from one sample, sequenced in a study of immune cell composition in non-small cell lung cancer. Some clones are missing from TCRdb's copy, which holds only in-frame ones; the method was immunoSEQ multiplex PCR. Of under 750 clones in the sample, roughly 66% were seen once. The specimen sequenced was lung tumor tissue. The receptors stem from a human donor with non-small cell lung cancer.

The gene calls are TRBV4-2 and TRBJ1-2, with D perhaps TRBD1 (6 bases). Germline CDR1 is LGHNA and CDR2 is YNFKEQ. CDR3 length: 16 amino acids. V was trimmed by 0 bases and J by 6 bases, leaving 17 bases between them. CDR3: CASSQELGGPGDGYTF. The DNA for the CDR3 is TGTGCCAGCAGCCAAGAGTTGGGGGGGCCCGGGGATGGCTACACCTTC.

The chain joins TRBV11-1 to TRBJ2-7; 7 bases fit TRBD2. The germline V gene has CDR1 SGHAT and CDR2 FQDESV (reference sequence). The junction had 4 bases not matched to a gene; V was cut back by 2 bases and J by 0 bases. This CDR3 contains 15 residues. Here the CDR3 reads CASSLTGGVSYEQYF. In DNA, the CDR3 is TGTGCCAGCAGCTTAACGGGAGGAGTCTCCTACGAGCAGTACTTC.

The gene calls are TRBV5-5 and TRBJ2-2, with D possibly being TRBD1 (7 bases). Trimming removed 1 base at V and 7 bases at J, with 11 bases between. The CDR3 is made up of 14 amino acids. Germline V gene sequence: CDR1 SGHKS, CDR2 YYEKEE (reference sequence). The CDR3 DNA reads as TGTGCCAGCAGCTTGACAGGGGAGGTCGGGGAGCTGTTTTTT. The encoded protein is CASSLTGEVGELFF.

CDR3 loop: CASSLGDRGTAFF. The CDR3 DNA reads as TGCGCCAGCAGCTTAGGGGACAGGGGGACAGCTTTCTTT. The chain employs TRBV5-1 and TRBJ1-1; 11 nucleotides match TRBD1. This CDR3 has 13 amino acids. V lost 2 bases, J lost 10 bases, and 4 bases stayed unmatched. Germline-derived CDR1 and CDR2 are SGHRS and YFSETQ.

The rearrangement joins TRBV19 to TRBJ2-1, with D perhaps matching TRBD2 (5 bases). The CDR3 extends over 13 amino acids. Germline V gives CDR1 LNHDA, CDR2 SQIVND (reference sequence). The V end lost 5 bases, the J end lost 4 bases, and 9 bases lay between the germline ends. Here the CDR3 DNA reads TGTGCCAGTAGTTATCTAGCTTACAATGAGCAGTTCTTC. Its translation is CASSYLAYNEQFF.

This chain connects TRBV11-2 to TRBJ2-1; 7 bases align to TRBD1. Germline V CDR1 and CDR2: SGHAT, FQNNGV. The CDR3 contains 15 residues. The J segment lost 4 bases and the V segment lost 4 bases, leaving 7 bases of the junction unmatched. This CDR3 reads CASSSGTALYNEQFF. The CDR3 DNA follows: TGTGCCAGCAGCTCCGGGACAGCTCTTTACAATGAGCAGTTCTTC.